These T cell receptor beta chains were read from a single sample in a study of human T cells and chemical hapten exposure. TCRdb recomputed calls from the RACE reads with MiXCR, one row per CDR3 protein. The table shows over 30,000 distinct CDR3 sequences, with 7.5% to 9% occurring only once. The sequenced sample was whole blood, obtained in connection with sensitization to the hapten diphenylcyclopropenone (DPC). The receptors here all came from a woman aged 45-65 years with alopecia areata. Some clones in this sample may be carry-over from other donors' samples. The CDR3 runs from the conserved cysteine through the conserved F or W. D genes are given only for firm matches. Clone size is given for some rows only: seen once, a few or many times, or a class if the clone is expanded.

D gene: NA
V gene: TRBV11-2
J gene: TRBJ2-2
clone size: many
CDR3 protein: CATVPWAGELFF
CDR3 DNA: TGTGCCACTGTGCCGTGGGCCGGGGAGCTGTTTTTT

D gene: NA
V gene: TRBV29-1
J gene: TRBJ1-2
clone size: many
CDR3 protein: CSVERRDYGYTF
CDR3 DNA: TGCAGCGTTGAACGTAGGGACTATGGCTACACCTTC

D gene: NA
V gene: TRBV29-1
J gene: TRBJ1-5
clone size: many
CDR3 protein: CSVASAGNQPQHF
CDR3 DNA: TGCAGCGTTGCCTCCGCCGGCAATCAGCCCCAGCATTTT

D gene: TRBD2
V gene: TRBV11-2
J gene: TRBJ2-1
clone size: NA
CDR3 protein: CASSLVAGELNEQFF
CDR3 DNA: TGTGCCAGCAGCTTAGTTGCGGGAGAATTAAATGAGCAGTTCTTC

D gene: NA
V gene: TRBV28
J gene: TRBJ2-3
clone size: NA
CDR3 protein: CASSAGRKVDTQYF
CDR3 DNA: TGTGCCAGCAGCGCCGGCAGAAAGGTGGATACGCAGTATTTT

D gene: TRBD1
V gene: TRBV2
J gene: TRBJ2-2
clone size: NA
CDR3 protein: CASRELTGVAGELFF
CDR3 DNA: TGTGCCAGCAGAGAACTCACAGGGGTGGCCGGGGAGCTGTTTTTT

D gene: TRBD1
V gene: TRBV2
J gene: TRBJ2-7
clone size: few
CDR3 protein: CASFRDSSYEQYF
CDR3 DNA: TGTGCCAGCTTCCGGGACAGCTCCTACGAGCAGTACTTC

D gene: TRBD1
V gene: TRBV24-1
J gene: TRBJ2-1
clone size: many
CDR3 protein: CATSDPTGGSYNEQFF
CDR3 DNA: TGTGCCACCAGTGATCCGACAGGGGGCTCCTACAATGAGCAGTTCTTC

D gene: TRBD2
V gene: TRBV13
J gene: TRBJ2-1
clone size: many
CDR3 protein: CASSFGLAGANEQFF
CDR3 DNA: TGTGCCAGCAGCTTTGGACTAGCGGGGGCCAATGAGCAGTTCTTC

D gene: TRBD2
V gene: TRBV20-1
J gene: TRBJ2-7
clone size: many
CDR3 protein: CSARASGTFKQYF
CDR3 DNA: TGCAGTGCTAGAGCCAGCGGGACCTTCAAGCAGTACTTC

D gene: TRBD2
V gene: TRBV20-1
J gene: TRBJ2-7
clone size: many
CDR3 protein: CSARDGGSVHEQYF
CDR3 DNA: TGCAGTGCTAGAGATGGCGGGAGTGTCCACGAGCAGTACTTC

D gene: NA
V gene: TRBV12-3/TRBV12-4
J gene: TRBJ1-2
clone size: many
CDR3 protein: CASAQVGGARPYGYTF
CDR3 DNA: TGTGCCAGCGCACAAGTCGGGGGGGCCCGACCTTATGGCTACACCTTC

D gene: NA
V gene: TRBV10-2
J gene: TRBJ1-1
clone size: many
CDR3 protein: CASSDWGVGSEAFF
CDR3 DNA: TGCGCCAGCAGTGACTGGGGCGTAGGGTCTGAAGCTTTCTTT

D gene: TRBD1
V gene: TRBV6-5
J gene: TRBJ2-3
clone size: few
CDR3 protein: CASQFTGGTDTQYF
CDR3 DNA: TGTGCCAGCCAATTCACAGGGGGCACAGATACGCAGTATTTT

D gene: TRBD1
V gene: TRBV5-4
J gene: TRBJ1-1
clone size: many
CDR3 protein: CASAYQGANTEAFF
CDR3 DNA: TGTGCCAGCGCTTATCAGGGGGCGAACACTGAAGCTTTCTTT

D gene: TRBD1
V gene: TRBV4-1
J gene: TRBJ2-7
clone size: many
CDR3 protein: CASSQDPARGQTYEQYF
CDR3 DNA: TGCGCCAGCAGCCAAGATCCTGCCAGGGGGCAAACCTACGAGCAGTACTTC

D gene: TRBD2
V gene: TRBV11-2
J gene: TRBJ2-3
clone size: many
CDR3 protein: CASSPETTLAGGADTQYF
CDR3 DNA: TGTGCCAGCAGCCCAGAAACCACACTAGCGGGAGGGGCAGATACGCAGTATTTT

D gene: NA
V gene: TRBV10-3
J gene: TRBJ1-1
clone size: many
CDR3 protein: CAISESGWVNTEAFF
CDR3 DNA: TGTGCCATCAGTGAATCTGGGTGGGTGAACACTGAAGCTTTCTTT

D gene: TRBD2
V gene: TRBV2
J gene: TRBJ2-1
clone size: many
CDR3 protein: CASSVAGGPTADNEQFF
CDR3 DNA: TGTGCCAGCAGTGTAGCGGGAGGCCCCACGGCGGACAATGAGCAGTTCTTC

D gene: NA
V gene: TRBV29-1
J gene: TRBJ2-5
clone size: NA
CDR3 protein: CSVDEQFQETQYF
CDR3 DNA: TGCAGCGTTGACGAGCAGTTCCAAGAGACCCAGTACTTC

D gene: NA
V gene: TRBV5-4
J gene: TRBJ2-7
clone size: many
CDR3 protein: CASSLDVGTGEQYF
CDR3 DNA: TGTGCCAGCAGCTTGGATGTAGGGACGGGTGAGCAGTACTTC

D gene: NA
V gene: TRBV11-2
J gene: TRBJ2-7
clone size: many
CDR3 protein: CASSLRQVSYEQYF
CDR3 DNA: TGTGCCAGCAGCTTAAGGCAGGTCTCCTACGAGCAGTACTTC

D gene: TRBD1
V gene: TRBV11-2
J gene: TRBJ1-2
clone size: NA
CDR3 protein: CASSSQGAIYGYTF
CDR3 DNA: TGTGCCAGCAGCTCACAGGGGGCGATCTATGGCTACACCTTC

D gene: NA
V gene: TRBV7-6
J gene: TRBJ2-5
clone size: many
CDR3 protein: CASSTRQGMQETQYF
CDR3 DNA: TGTGCCAGCAGCACACGGCAGGGGATGCAAGAGACCCAGTACTTC

D gene: NA
V gene: TRBV6-2/TRBV6-3
J gene: TRBJ1-1
clone size: NA
CDR3 protein: CASSYAGETEAFF
CDR3 DNA: TGTGCCAGCAGTTACGCAGGGGAAACTGAAGCTTTCTTT

D gene: NA
V gene: TRBV11-2
J gene: TRBJ2-3
clone size: many
CDR3 protein: CASSLGLADTQYF
CDR3 DNA: TGTGCCAGCAGCTTGGGCCTAGCAGATACGCAGTATTTT

D gene: NA
V gene: TRBV21-1
J gene: TRBJ2-5
clone size: many
CDR3 protein: CASSKGEWGQEQETQYF
CDR3 DNA: TGTGCCAGCAGCAAAGGAGAGTGGGGACAGGAGCAAGAGACCCAGTACTTC

D gene: NA
V gene: TRBV19
J gene: TRBJ1-2
clone size: many
CDR3 protein: CASSHLDTGLLFYGYTF
CDR3 DNA: TGTGCCAGTAGTCATCTGGATACAGGACTACTTTTCTATGGCTACACCTTC

D gene: NA
V gene: TRBV7-6
J gene: TRBJ2-5
clone size: many
CDR3 protein: CASSLGQETQYF
CDR3 DNA: TGTGCCAGCAGCCTAGGGCAAGAGACCCAGTACTTC

D gene: NA
V gene: TRBV28
J gene: TRBJ1-2
clone size: NA
CDR3 protein: CASSPSGPYGYTF
CDR3 DNA: TGTGCCAGCAGTCCCTCCGGCCCCTATGGCTACACCTTC

D gene: TRBD1
V gene: TRBV7-3
J gene: TRBJ2-3
clone size: many
CDR3 protein: CASSLSGTGSADTQYF
CDR3 DNA: TGTGCCAGCAGCTTAAGCGGGACAGGGTCGGCAGATACGCAGTATTTT

D gene: NA
V gene: TRBV29-1
J gene: TRBJ2-5
clone size: many
CDR3 protein: CSVQRAVRQETQYF
CDR3 DNA: TGCAGCGTGCAACGGGCCGTTCGACAAGAGACCCAGTACTTC

D gene: TRBD2
V gene: TRBV6-5
J gene: TRBJ2-2
clone size: NA
CDR3 protein: CASSFSTSGNTGELFF
CDR3 DNA: TGTGCCAGCAGTTTCTCGACTAGCGGAAACACCGGGGAGCTGTTTTTT

D gene: TRBD2
V gene: TRBV29-1
J gene: TRBJ2-7
clone size: many
CDR3 protein: CSVAGLAGGKIYEQYF
CDR3 DNA: TGCAGCGTCGCCGGACTAGCGGGAGGGAAGATCTACGAGCAGTACTTC

D gene: TRBD1
V gene: TRBV7-9
J gene: TRBJ2-2
clone size: many
CDR3 protein: CASSASTGERELFF
CDR3 DNA: TGTGCCAGCAGCGCGTCCACAGGGGAGAGGGAGCTGTTTTTT

D gene: NA
V gene: TRBV12-3/TRBV12-4
J gene: TRBJ1-1
clone size: many
CDR3 protein: CASSFKTGKTEAFF
CDR3 DNA: TGTGCCAGCAGTTTTAAAACAGGGAAAACTGAAGCTTTCTTT

D gene: TRBD1
V gene: TRBV4-2
J gene: TRBJ2-1
clone size: many
CDR3 protein: CASSQGGGRGLGEQFF
CDR3 DNA: TGTGCCAGCAGCCAAGGAGGCGGCAGGGGGCTAGGTGAGCAGTTCTTC

D gene: NA
V gene: TRBV7-6
J gene: TRBJ2-7
clone size: NA
CDR3 protein: CASSLGGVGSSYEQYF
CDR3 DNA: TGTGCCAGCAGCTTAGGAGGGGTAGGCTCCTCCTACGAGCAGTACTTC

D gene: NA
V gene: TRBV29-1
J gene: TRBJ2-3
clone size: NA
CDR3 protein: CSPPMYTQYF
CDR3 DNA: TGCAGTCCCCCCATGTATACGCAGTATTTT

D gene: NA
V gene: TRBV7-6
J gene: TRBJ2-1
clone size: NA
CDR3 protein: CASATPRGQGHNEQFF
CDR3 DNA: TGTGCCAGCGCCACACCTCGGGGGCAGGGTCACAATGAGCAGTTCTTC